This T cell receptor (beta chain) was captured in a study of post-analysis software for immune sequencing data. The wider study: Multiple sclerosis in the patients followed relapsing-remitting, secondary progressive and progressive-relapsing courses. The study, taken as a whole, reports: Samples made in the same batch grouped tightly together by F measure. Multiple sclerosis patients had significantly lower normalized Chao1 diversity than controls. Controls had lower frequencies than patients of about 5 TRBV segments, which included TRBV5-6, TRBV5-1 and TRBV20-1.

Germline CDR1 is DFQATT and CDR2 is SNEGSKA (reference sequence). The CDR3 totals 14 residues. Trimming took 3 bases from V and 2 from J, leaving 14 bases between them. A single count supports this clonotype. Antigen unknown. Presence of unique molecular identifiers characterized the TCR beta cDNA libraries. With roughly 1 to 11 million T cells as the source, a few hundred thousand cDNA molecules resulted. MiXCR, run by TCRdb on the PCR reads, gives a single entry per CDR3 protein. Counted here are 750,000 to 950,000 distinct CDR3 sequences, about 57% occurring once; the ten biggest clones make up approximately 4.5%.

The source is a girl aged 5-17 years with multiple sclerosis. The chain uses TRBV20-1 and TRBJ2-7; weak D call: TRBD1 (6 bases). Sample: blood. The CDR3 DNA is TGCAGTGCTAGCCCCATTGACAGGACCTACGAGCAGTACTTC. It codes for CSASPIDRTYEQYF.